A selection of T cell receptor beta chains follows, all from one sample in a study. One entry per CDR3 protein results from TCRdb running MiXCR on the 5' RACE reads. The sample comprises tens of thousands of distinct CDR3 sequences, roughly a sixth of which are singletons, and about 2.2% rests with the top ten. The specimen was naive CD4+ T cells sorted from blood. The receptors here all came from a female donor with breast cancer. CDR3s leave out the opening cysteine and the closing phenylalanine or tryptophan.

>TRBV6-4
ASSSRGGQQPQH
>TRBV7-2
ASNSSGTTYEQY
>TRBV20-1
SARKRMTSGSVDTQY
>TRBV12-3/TRBV12-4
ASSSGQGEIKNIQY
>TRBV5-1
ASSLLLADQETQY
>TRBV4-2
ASSQVSEDGTRSGYT
>TRBV7-2
ASSLVGGQGNSPLH
>TRBV19
ASSIRRDQPQH
>TRBV5-1
ASSHRELLSRNEQF
>TRBV20-1
SASAGGHQAF
>TRBV20-1
SASSQETQY
>TRBV7-6
ASSFGGLTNNEQF
>TRBV7-2
ASSSYINNEQF
>TRBV4-1
ASRHPGLANEQY
>TRBV5-4
ASSVPADTQY
>TRBV5-6
ASSLGGDETQY
>TRBV5-1
ASGPGPNEKLF
>TRBV6-2/TRBV6-3
ASSSLGSKQF
>TRBV7-9
ASSLASGQGAQY
>TRBV12-3/TRBV12-4
ASSFTGDEAF
>TRBV5-1
ASSLLPQGDRSPLH
>TRBV28
ASSRRRNTEAF
>TRBV4-1
ASSQDMLGVQNIQY
>TRBV5-5
ASSSGQGNSGANVLT
>TRBV5-4
ASSLGPVASTGELF
>TRBV20-1
SASRGWLQWGQPQH
>TRBV7-8
ASSLGVGAAQY
>TRBV2
ASSTQGGNQPQH
>TRBV20-1
SAAPRTGRRTEAF
>TRBV7-9
ASSVPGLGNNEQF
>TRBV7-2
ASSYQQGKNIQY
>TRBV9
ASSPSLTGELF
>TRBV10-3
AISERNTGNLDYT
>TRBV5-1
ASSPGQGVSSGANVLT
>TRBV10-1
ASKGRAGETTDTQY
>TRBV7-2
ASSFTSKETQY
>TRBV7-2
ASSLGPSGRDEQF
>TRBV3-1
ASSRRQGFNQPQH
>TRBV28
ASTSGFFTDTQY
>TRBV7-6
ASSPEWTGAFLNTEAF
>TRBV7-2
ASSLEGGLGTEAF
>TRBV28
ASSKAGNEQF
>TRBV28
ASSSPGKETYEQY
>TRBV6-1
ASRGLSGRAGANVLT
>TRBV9
ASSVAGTRGESPLH
>TRBV4-1
ASSQNLRGGSTDTQY
>TRBV5-1
ASSAGGQGYEQY
>TRBV5-1
ASSLPPTDTQY